These T cell receptor beta chains were read from a single sample in a study of regulatory T cells in long-lasting Graves disease. TCRdb independently ran MiXCR on the multiplex PCR reads; one entry per CDR3 protein. Of around 470,000 distinct CDR3 sequences listed, approximately 14% are singletons. The same sample was also used in a study of T cells in Graves' hyperthyroidism and ophthalmopathy.

Sequenced material: peripheral blood mononuclear cells (PBMCs), taken at new diagnosis, from a patient treated with antithyroid drugs. The receptors come from a woman aged 50 to 65 with Graves disease. Each CDR3 is given with its conserved first and last residue. The order of the fields is clone size, V gene, J gene, D gene, CDR3 DNA, CDR3 protein. The D gene is left open where the match is weak. Some rows have no size entry. The others give once, few or many, or a class for an expanded clone.

abundance: once
v_gene: TRBV12-5
j_gene: TRBJ2-1
d_gene: TRBD1
CDR3nt: TGTGCTAGTAGCGCGGGGGCCGGACAGGGGGCCAATGAGCAGTTCTTC
CDR3aa: CASSAGAGQGANEQFF

abundance: many
v_gene: TRBV12-3/TRBV12-4
j_gene: TRBJ2-1
d_gene: .
CDR3nt: TGTGCCAGCAGTCCCTTCGGGCGGGATGAGCAGTTCTTC
CDR3aa: CASSPFGRDEQFF

abundance: .
v_gene: TRBV3-1
j_gene: TRBJ2-1
d_gene: .
CDR3nt: TGTGCCAGCAGCCAAGACTATACAGGGACTGATGAGCAGTTCTTC
CDR3aa: CASSQDYTGTDEQFF

abundance: many
v_gene: TRBV6-1
j_gene: TRBJ1-1
d_gene: .
CDR3nt: TGTGCCAGCAGTCTAAGGTCCGGACTACCCGCCGCTGAAGCTTTCTTT
CDR3aa: CASSLRSGLPAAEAFF

abundance: many
v_gene: TRBV5-5
j_gene: TRBJ1-1
d_gene: .
CDR3nt: TGTGCCAGCCGTAGCCTCACGAACACTGAAGCTTTCTTT
CDR3aa: CASRSLTNTEAFF

abundance: few
v_gene: TRBV11-2
j_gene: TRBJ2-5
d_gene: TRBD2
CDR3nt: TGTGCCAGCAGTTTTGCGGGAGCTGAGACCCAGTACTTC
CDR3aa: CASSFAGAETQYF

abundance: many
v_gene: TRBV12-3/TRBV12-4
j_gene: TRBJ2-3
d_gene: .
CDR3nt: TGTGCCAGCAGTACAAACAGGGAGACGCAGTATTTT
CDR3aa: CASSTNRETQYF

abundance: many
v_gene: TRBV10-3
j_gene: TRBJ1-3
d_gene: .
CDR3nt: TGTGCCATCAGTAACGCGGACTGGGCTGGAAACACCATATATTTT
CDR3aa: CAISNADWAGNTIYF

abundance: .
v_gene: TRBV5-1
j_gene: TRBJ1-2
d_gene: TRBD1
CDR3nt: TGCGCCAGCAGCTTGGGGACAGGGGGGCAATATGGCTACACCTTC
CDR3aa: CASSLGTGGQYGYTF

abundance: many
v_gene: TRBV2
j_gene: TRBJ2-2
d_gene: .
CDR3nt: TGTGCCAGCATTATACAGGCGAACACCGGGGAGCTGTTTTTT
CDR3aa: CASIIQANTGELFF